What follows is one T cell receptor (beta chain) and its context. The antigen is not known. Per germline, CDR1 LGHNT and CDR2 FRNRAP. Trimming pared 5 bases from V and 5 bases from J, leaving 12 bases between. The CDR3 sequence is 13 residues long. TCRdb redid the calling of the RT-PCR reads with MiXCR, one entry per CDR3 protein. The data show hundreds of thousands of distinct CDR3 sequences, around a sixth seen once. The data were taken from a study of response to subunit inactivated influenza vaccine. Regarding the study as a whole: Authors suggested that a seasonal influenza vaccination recruits few new T cells each time.

This chain uses TRBV12-5 with TRBJ2-5, with D perhaps TRBD2 (6 bases). The clonotype comes from a man aged 50-59 years who received an inactivated influenza vaccine. This sample comprised PBMCs from blood, obtained 5 days after vaccination. The CDR3 sequence is CASGRGTWETQYF. CDR3 in DNA: TGTGCTAGTGGTCGCGGGACTTGGGAGACCCAGTACTTC.